This TCR beta chain was obtained from a study of PD-1 blockade in mismatch repair-deficient tumors. Overall study findings and caveats: After pembrolizumab, tumor-resident clones rose rapidly, then generally contracted before radiologic responses.

The protocol was immunoSEQ multiplex PCR, while the TCRdb copy is restricted to in-frame clones and leaves out a portion. Of about 34,000 clones in the sample, around 80% were seen once. The CDR3 consists of 13 residues. Trimming took 2 bases from V and 7 from J, leaving 12 bases between them. CDR1 and CDR2 (germline): MNHEY, SVGAGI. With respect to this clone: What it binds is unknown.

V is TRBV6-5 and J is TRBJ2-7; D is possibly TRBD2 (5 bases). The input for sequencing was PBMCs, taken roughly 6 weeks after starting pembrolizumab. The source of this sequence is an adult with mismatch repair-deficient cancer. CDR3 in amino acids: CASSYNARGEQYF. The CDR3 DNA reads TGTGCCAGCAGTTACAACGCCCGGGGTGAGCAGTACTTC.